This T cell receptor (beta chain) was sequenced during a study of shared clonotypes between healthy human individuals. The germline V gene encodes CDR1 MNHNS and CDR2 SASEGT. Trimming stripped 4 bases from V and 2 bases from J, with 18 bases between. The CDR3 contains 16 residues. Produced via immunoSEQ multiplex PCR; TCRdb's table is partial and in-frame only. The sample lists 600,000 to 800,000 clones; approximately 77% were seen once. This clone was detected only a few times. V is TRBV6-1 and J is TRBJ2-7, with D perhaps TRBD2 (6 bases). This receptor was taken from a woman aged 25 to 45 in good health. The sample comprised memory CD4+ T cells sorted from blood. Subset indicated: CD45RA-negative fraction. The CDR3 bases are TGTGCCAGCAGTGTTTGGGCGGATAGCGGAGCCTACGAGCAGTACTTC. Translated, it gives CASSVWADSGAYEQYF.